The 5 T cell receptor beta chains below come from one sample, sequenced in a study of blood T cell repertoires in COVID-19. Profiled with immunoSEQ multiplex PCR; TCRdb holds only in-frame clones, not every one. The sample holds about 140,000 clones; around nine tenths are singletons and the top ten take over 5%. The material sequenced was peripheral blood. These receptor sequences come from a human donor in a cohort sampled during active COVID-19.

The chain has TRBV7-2 and TRBJ1-5; D unclear. V was shortened by 5 bases and J by 0 bases, with 14 bases between the two germline ends. The CDR3 is 16 amino acids. Germline CDR1 reads SGHTA; CDR2 reads FQGNSA. CDR3 in DNA: TGTGCCAGCAGCGGGAGAGGCCCTAATAGCAATCAGCCCCAGCATTTT. Amino acids: CASSGRGPNSNQPQHF.

This chain uses TRBV5-6 with TRBJ1-1, with unresolved D. This CDR3 is 13 amino acids long. CDR1 and CDR2 from the germline V gene are SGHDT and YYEEEE. The ends were cut back, 3 bases at V and 0 bases at J, with 6 bases in the middle. DNA of the CDR3: TGTGCCAGCAGCTGGAGGGTGAACACTGAAGCTTTCTTT. This translates into CASSWRVNTEAFF.

The chain recombines TRBV2 with TRBJ1-2; a weak D match, TRBD1 (5 bases). CDR1 and CDR2 (germline): SNHLY, FYNNEI. Trimming removed 5 bases at V and 8 bases at J, with 12 bases between. The CDR3 length is 12 residues. The CDR3 region is CASSHGGDGYTF. CDR3 coding DNA: TGTGCCAGCAGTCACGGGGGGGACGGCTACACCTTC. Full variable domain (missing parts from reference TRBV2 and TRBJ1-2): EPEVTQTPSHQVTQMGQEVILRCVPISNHLYFYWYRQILGQKVEFLVSFYNNEISEKSEIFDDQFSVERPDGSNFTLKIRSTKLEDSAMYFCASSHGGDGYTFGSGTRLTVV.

In nucleotides, the CDR3 is TGCGCCAGCAGCACCGGGACAGGGGGTCAAGAGACCCAGTACTTC. This gives the protein CASSTGTGGQETQYF. J is TRBJ2-5 and V is TRBV5-1, with TRBD1 matching 11 bases. CDR1 is SGHRS and CDR2 is YFSETQ in the germline V gene. The J segment lost 2 bases and the V segment lost 4 bases, leaving 4 bases of the junction unmatched. CDR3 length equals 15 residues.

About this clone: Other DNA sequences in the sample encode the same CDR3. The rearrangement uses TRBV9 and TRBJ2-5; tentatively, D is TRBD2 (6 bases). The CDR3 totals 14 residues. Trimming removed 0 bases from V and 5 bases from J, with 11 bases in between. In germline, CDR1 is SGDLS, CDR2 YYNGEE. CDR3 nucleotide sequence: TGTGCCAGCAGCGTAGTAGGCGGGAAGGAGACCCAGTACTTC. Its translation is CASSVVGGKETQYF.